A selection of T cell receptor beta chains follows, all from one sample in a study of human T cells and chemical hapten exposure. MiXCR, run by TCRdb on the RACE reads, gives a single entry per CDR3 protein. Seen here are some 200,000 distinct CDR3 sequences, 20% to 25% observed once, and the top ten hold about 7%. The sequencing used whole blood, collected in connection with sensitization to the hapten diphenylcyclopropenone (DPC). The source is a woman in her forties or fifties with alopecia areata. Some clones in this sample may be carry-over from other donors' samples. The CDR3 runs from the conserved cysteine through the conserved F or W. A D gene is named only where the DNA matches it firmly. For some rows the clone size is stated as once, few or many, or as a class when expanded; others skip it.

>TRBV5-6|.|TRBJ1-1|TRBD1
CASSPNDRGFKNTEAFF
TGTGCCAGCAGCCCGAATGACAGGGGTTTTAAGAACACTGAAGCTTTCTTT
>TRBV29-1|.|TRBJ1-1|.
CSVEVWREGDTEAFF
TGCAGCGTTGAAGTTTGGCGGGAAGGGGACACTGAAGCTTTCTTT
>TRBV29-1|.|TRBJ1-1|.
CSVEDPLRVRNGRTEAFF
TGCAGCGTTGAAGATCCTCTAAGAGTTCGGAACGGGAGGACTGAAGCTTTCTTT
>TRBV7-9|few|TRBJ2-1|.
CASSQGTTRYNEQFF
TGTGCCAGCAGCCAAGGGACCACAAGATACAATGAGCAGTTCTTC
>TRBV20-1|.|TRBJ2-7|TRBD2
CSALTSGETYEQYF
TGCAGTGCTCTGACTAGCGGTGAGACCTACGAGCAGTACTTC
>TRBV4-1|few|TRBJ2-5|.
CASSQDPAGEKETQYF
TGCGCCAGCAGCCAAGATCCTGCAGGGGAAAAAGAGACCCAGTACTTC
>TRBV29-1|.|TRBJ2-1|.
CSVRNRVIDEQFF
TGCAGCGTACGGAACAGGGTGATTGATGAGCAGTTCTTC
>TRBV12-3/TRBV12-4|few|TRBJ1-5|.
CASSLEADNQPQHF
TGTGCCAGCAGTTTAGAGGCAGATAATCAGCCCCAGCATTTT
>TRBV27|.|TRBJ1-5|.
CASSLLQDLSNQPQHF
TGTGCCAGCAGCCTCCTTCAGGACCTTAGCAATCAGCCCCAGCATTTT
>TRBV10-3|.|TRBJ1-2|TRBD1
CAIRPTGDYGYTF
TGTGCCATCAGGCCGACAGGGGACTATGGCTACACCTTC
>TRBV7-2|few|TRBJ2-1|TRBD2
CASRTLSGSSPYNEQFF
TGTGCCAGCAGGACTCTCAGCGGGAGTTCCCCCTACAATGAGCAGTTCTTC
>TRBV9|few|TRBJ2-1|TRBD1
CASSVGDRDEQFF
TGTGCCAGCAGCGTAGGGGACAGGGATGAGCAGTTCTTC
>TRBV24-1|.|TRBJ2-6|.
CATSQEKSSGANVLTF
TGTGCCACCAGTCAGGAAAAATCGTCTGGGGCCAACGTCCTGACTTTC
>TRBV3-1|few|TRBJ1-5|.
CASSQIQDQPQHF
TGTGCCAGCAGCCAGATACAGGATCAGCCCCAGCATTTT
>TRBV29-1|.|TRBJ1-1|.
CSVENTEAFF
TGCAGCGTTGAGAACACTGAAGCTTTCTTT
>TRBV29-1|few|TRBJ1-1|.
CSVGRNTEAFF
TGCAGCGTTGGGAGGAACACTGAAGCTTTCTTT
>TRBV20-1|.|TRBJ2-7|TRBD2
CSAERLAGITYEQYF
TGCAGTGCTGAAAGACTAGCGGGGATCACCTACGAGCAGTACTTC
>TRBV29-1|few|TRBJ1-1|.
CSGGDPRINTEAFF
TGCAGCGGGGGGGACCCTCGGATTAACACTGAAGCTTTCTTT
>TRBV9|few|TRBJ2-2|TRBD2
CASSGVAGAGELFF
TGTGCCAGCAGCGGGGTAGCGGGAGCCGGGGAGCTGTTTTTT
>TRBV5-6|few|TRBJ2-7|.
CASTPSFSYEQYF
TGTGCCAGCACCCCTAGCTTCTCCTACGAGCAGTACTTC
>TRBV5-1|few|TRBJ1-1|TRBD1
CASFRDRDSNTEAFF
TGCGCCAGCTTCCGGGACAGGGATAGCAACACTGAAGCTTTCTTT
>TRBV29-1|few|TRBJ2-7|TRBD2
CSVEDFGLGNYEQYF
TGCAGCGTTGAAGACTTCGGACTAGGAAACTACGAGCAGTACTTC
>TRBV7-9|.|TRBJ2-7|TRBD2
CASSRSGRTYEQYF
TGTGCCAGCAGCCGTAGCGGGAGGACCTACGAGCAGTACTTC
>TRBV2|many|TRBJ2-1|TRBD2
CASTISGTSGSNEQFF
TGTGCCAGCACCATTTCCGGGACTAGCGGTTCTAATGAGCAGTTCTTC
>TRBV12-3/TRBV12-4|.|TRBJ2-1|.
CASTPSMTNEQFF
TGTGCCAGCACTCCTTCAATGACGAATGAGCAGTTCTTC
>TRBV3-1|.|TRBJ1-5|TRBD1
CASSGQGLSNQPQHF
TGTGCCAGCAGCGGACAGGGATTGAGCAATCAGCCCCAGCATTTT
>TRBV6-6|few|TRBJ1-1|.
CASVTDMNTEAFF
TGTGCCAGCGTGACAGATATGAACACTGAAGCTTTCTTT
>TRBV18|many|TRBJ2-1|.
CASSPLESYNEQFF
TGTGCCAGCTCACCACTTGAATCCTACAATGAGCAGTTCTTC
>TRBV6-5|few|TRBJ2-3|.
CASRVREADTQYF
TGTGCCAGCAGGGTCCGGGAAGCAGATACGCAGTATTTT
>TRBV27|.|TRBJ1-6|TRBD1
CASSASGQGYNSPLHF
TGTGCCAGCAGTGCAAGCGGACAGGGCTATAATTCACCCCTCCACTTT
>TRBV12-3/TRBV12-4|.|TRBJ1-5|.
CASSFGNQPQHF
TGTGCCAGCAGTTTTGGGAATCAGCCCCAGCATTTT
>TRBV5-4|.|TRBJ2-5|TRBD2
CASRVASGAQETQYF
TGTGCCAGCAGGGTGGCTAGCGGAGCACAAGAGACCCAGTACTTC
>TRBV29-1|.|TRBJ2-7|.
CSAGVSGAYEQYF
TGCAGCGCGGGGGTTTCAGGAGCCTACGAGCAGTACTTC
>TRBV4-2|many|TRBJ2-7|TRBD2
CASSPGTSGYEQYF
TGTGCCAGCAGCCCCGGGACTAGCGGCTACGAGCAGTACTTC
>TRBV7-6|.|TRBJ2-5|.
CASSFRTVETQYF
TGTGCCAGCAGCTTCAGGACAGTAGAGACCCAGTACTTC
>TRBV5-6|.|TRBJ1-2|TRBD1
CASSWGQRNYGYTF
TGTGCCAGCAGCTGGGGACAGCGAAACTATGGCTACACCTTC
>TRBV5-5|few|TRBJ2-2|TRBD2
CASSSTSGRALNTGELFF
TGTGCCAGCAGCTCTACTAGCGGGAGGGCCTTGAACACCGGGGAGCTGTTTTTT
>TRBV20-1|.|TRBJ1-6|.
CSASSGRDSPLHF
TGCAGTGCTTCCTCCGGAAGGGATTCACCCCTCCACTTT
>TRBV20-1|.|TRBJ2-1|TRBD1
CSARDQTGTGSNEQFF
TGCAGTGCTAGAGACCAAACCGGGACAGGGTCCAATGAGCAGTTCTTC
>TRBV10-3|few|TRBJ1-1|TRBD1
CAASGQVNTEAFF
TGTGCCGCCTCGGGACAGGTGAACACTGAAGCTTTCTTT